This T cell receptor (beta chain) originates from a study of control samples from healthy donors and cancer patients. Sequencing used immunoSEQ multiplex PCR; TCRdb keeps in-frame clones, though not all of them. The table shows some 130,000 clones, with approximately 94% occurring only once. This TCR derives from a man younger than 45 in good health. The specimen was blood.

CDR3 DNA: TGTGCCAGCAGTCCGCGGACAGGGGCCCTCCAAGAGACCCAGTACTTC. Its translation is CASSPRTGALQETQYF. J is TRBJ2-5 and V is TRBV27; 9 bases are shared with TRBD1. The CDR3 is made up of 16 amino acids. The V and J ends lost 5 bases and 1 base, in that order; junction bases with no gene match: 8. CDR1 and CDR2 from the germline V gene are MNHEY and SMNVEV (reference sequence).